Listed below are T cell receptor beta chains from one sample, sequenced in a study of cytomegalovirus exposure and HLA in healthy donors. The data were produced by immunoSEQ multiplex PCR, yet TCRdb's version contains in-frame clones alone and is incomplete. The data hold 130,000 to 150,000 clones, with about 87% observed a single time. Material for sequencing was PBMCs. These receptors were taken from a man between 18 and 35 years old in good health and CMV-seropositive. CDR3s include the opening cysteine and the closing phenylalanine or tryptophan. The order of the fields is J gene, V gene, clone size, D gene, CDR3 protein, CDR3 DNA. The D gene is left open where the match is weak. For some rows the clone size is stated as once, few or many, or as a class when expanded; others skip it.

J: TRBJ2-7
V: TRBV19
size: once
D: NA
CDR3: CASSIVGREADEQYF
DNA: TGTGCCAGTAGTATAGTAGGCAGGGAGGCGGACGAGCAGTACTTC

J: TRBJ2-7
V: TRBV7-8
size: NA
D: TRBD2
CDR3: CASSLGTSGRDGYF
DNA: TGTGCCAGCAGCTTAGGGACTAGCGGGAGAGATGGGTACTTC

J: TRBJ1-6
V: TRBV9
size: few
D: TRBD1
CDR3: CASSEGTGGSSPLHF
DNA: TGTGCCAGCAGCGAGGGGACAGGGGGCAGTTCACCCCTCCACTTT

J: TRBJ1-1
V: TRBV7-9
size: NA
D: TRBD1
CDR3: CASSPQAKTGGTEAFF
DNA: TGTGCCAGCAGCCCCCAAGCGAAGACAGGGGGCACTGAAGCTTTCTTT

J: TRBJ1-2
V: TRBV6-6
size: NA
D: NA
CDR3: CASSATTNYGYTF
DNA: TGTGCCAGCAGCGCTACTACTAACTATGGCTACACCTTC

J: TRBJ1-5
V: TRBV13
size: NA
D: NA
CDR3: CASSSRDSNQPQHF
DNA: TGTGCCAGCAGTTCCAGGGATAGCAATCAGCCCCAGCATTTT

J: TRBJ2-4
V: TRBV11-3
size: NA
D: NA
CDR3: CASSLAHGRENIQYF
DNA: TGTGCCAGCAGCTTAGCACATGGCCGGGAAAACATTCAGTACTTC

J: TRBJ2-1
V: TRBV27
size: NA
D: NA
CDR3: CASSPEVAMGEQFF
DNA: TGTGCCAGCAGTCCCGAGGTGGCGATGGGTGAGCAGTTCTTC

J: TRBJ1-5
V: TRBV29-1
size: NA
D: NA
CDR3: CSVETASNQPQHF
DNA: TGCAGCGTTGAGACAGCCAGCAATCAGCCCCAGCATTTT

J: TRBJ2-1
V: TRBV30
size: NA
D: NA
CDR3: CAWSKRAYNEQFF
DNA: TGTGCCTGGAGTAAGCGCGCCTACAATGAGCAGTTCTTC

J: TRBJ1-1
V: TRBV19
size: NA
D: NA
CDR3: CASSTRQRNTEAFF
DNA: TGTGCCAGTAGTACCCGACAGAGGAACACTGAAGCTTTCTTT

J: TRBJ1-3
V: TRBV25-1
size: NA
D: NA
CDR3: CASSESDRPHGVDTIYF
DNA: TGTGCCAGCAGTGAATCGGACAGACCCCACGGGGTGGACACCATATATTTT

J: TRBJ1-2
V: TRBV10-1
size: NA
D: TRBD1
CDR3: CASSPRTGGSGGYTF
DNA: TGCGCCAGCAGTCCCCGGACAGGGGGCTCCGGAGGCTACACCTTC

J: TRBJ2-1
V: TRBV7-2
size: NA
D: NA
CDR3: CASSLGNNNEQFF
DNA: TGTGCCAGCAGCTTGGGCAACAACAATGAGCAGTTCTTC

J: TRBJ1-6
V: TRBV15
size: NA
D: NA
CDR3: CATSRPRSPLHF
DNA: TGTGCCACCAGCAGACCACGGTCACCCCTCCACTTT

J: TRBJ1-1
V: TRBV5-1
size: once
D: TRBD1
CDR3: CASSPLAWTGANTEAFF
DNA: TGCGCCAGCAGCCCGCTCGCCTGGACAGGGGCAAACACTGAAGCTTTCTTT

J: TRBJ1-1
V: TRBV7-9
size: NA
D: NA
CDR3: CASSLQGRAAFF
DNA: TGTGCCAGCAGCCTCCAGGGAAGGGCAGCTTTCTTT

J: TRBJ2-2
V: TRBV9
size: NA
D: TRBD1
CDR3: CASSYSGQGGGELFF
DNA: TGTGCCAGCAGCTACTCGGGACAGGGGGGCGGGGAGCTGTTTTTT

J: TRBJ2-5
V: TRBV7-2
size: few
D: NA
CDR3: CASSRGWETQYF
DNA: TGTGCCAGCAGCCGAGGTTGGGAGACCCAGTACTTC

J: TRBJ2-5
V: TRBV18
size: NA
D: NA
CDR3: CASSPNIEETQYF
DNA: TGTGCCAGCTCACCTAATATCGAGGAGACCCAGTACTTC

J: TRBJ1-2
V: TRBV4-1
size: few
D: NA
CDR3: CASSLGVSEGYTF
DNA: TGCGCCAGCAGCCTAGGGGTCTCGGAAGGCTACACCTTC

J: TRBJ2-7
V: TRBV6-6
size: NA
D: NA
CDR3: CASSSPTATSYEQYF
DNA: TGTGCCAGCAGTTCCCCCACAGCTACCTCCTACGAGCAGTACTTC

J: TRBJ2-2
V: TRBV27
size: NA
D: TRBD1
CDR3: CASSLSGQGKTGELFF
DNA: TGTGCCAGCAGTTTAAGCGGACAGGGGAAAACCGGGGAGCTGTTTTTT

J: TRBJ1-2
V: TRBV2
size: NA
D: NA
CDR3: CASRAGANYGYTF
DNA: TGTGCCTCCAGGGCAGGGGCCAACTATGGCTACACCTTC

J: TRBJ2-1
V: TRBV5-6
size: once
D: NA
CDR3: CASSLWANEQFF
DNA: TGTGCCAGCAGCCTTTGGGCGAATGAGCAGTTCTTC

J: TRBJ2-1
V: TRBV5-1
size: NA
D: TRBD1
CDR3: CASSLDAGGSYNEQFF
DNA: TGCGCCAGCAGCTTGGATGCAGGGGGCAGCTACAATGAGCAGTTCTTC

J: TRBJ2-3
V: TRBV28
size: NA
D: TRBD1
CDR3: CASSSWTGRNTQYF
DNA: TGTGCCAGCAGTTCGTGGACAGGAAGGAATACGCAGTATTTT

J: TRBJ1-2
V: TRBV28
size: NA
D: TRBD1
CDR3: CASSFLGTGNYGYTF
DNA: TGTGCCAGCAGTTTTTTGGGGACAGGCAACTATGGCTACACCTTC

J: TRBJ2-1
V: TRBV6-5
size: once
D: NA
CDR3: CASSNFGEQFF
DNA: TGTGCCAGCAGCAACTTCGGTGAGCAGTTCTTC